Below are 24 T cell receptor beta chains sequenced from a single sample in a study of response to subunit inactivated influenza vaccine. MiXCR, applied by TCRdb to the RT-PCR reads, yields one record per CDR3 protein. Here the sample spans about 700,000 distinct CDR3 sequences, approximately 14% being singletons. The sequencing here drew on PBMCs from blood, taken roughly 12 days after vaccination. The receptors stem from a man aged 50 to 60 who received an inactivated influenza vaccine.

This clonotype showed up just a few times. The gene calls are TRBV6-1 and TRBJ1-1; D might be TRBD1 (6 bases). The CDR3 has 14 amino acids. Germline CDR1 reads MNHNS; CDR2 reads SASEGT. V lost 6 bases to trimming and J lost 2 bases, with 13 bases between them. The CDR3 sequence is CASRTRGENTEAFF. CDR3 DNA: TGTGCCAGCAGGACCAGGGGCGAAAACACTGAAGCTTTCTTT.

This clonotype showed up just a few times. The chain couples TRBV6-6 to TRBJ2-1; possibly TRBD2 for D (5 bases). With 6 bases removed from V and 8 bases from J, the gap between germline ends came to 14 bases. The CDR3 is 13 residues long. The germline V gene has CDR1 MNHNY and CDR2 SVGAGI (reference sequence). The CDR3 loop reads CASRHGGIDEQFF. In nucleotides, the CDR3 is TGTGCCAGCAGGCACGGAGGCATAGATGAGCAGTTCTTC.

This sequence joins TRBV7-9 and TRBJ1-4; D gene unclear. Germline values: CDR1 SEHNR, CDR2 FQNEAQ (reference sequence). This CDR3 is 14 amino acids long. Trimming left V 1 base short and J 5 bases short, with 8 bases between. CDR3 sequence reads: CASSLGQANEKLFF. As DNA, the CDR3 is TGTGCCAGCAGCTTAGGGCAGGCGAATGAAAAACTGTTTTTT.

The CDR3 DNA reads as TGTGCCAGCAGCGTACAGGCATCTGGGGCCAACGTCCTGACTTTC. Its translation: CASSVQASGANVLTF. The gene calls are TRBV5-4 and TRBJ2-6; possible D gene TRBD1, 5 bases. Trimming left V 4 bases short and J 1 base short, with 9 bases between. The CDR3 consists of 15 residues. Germline CDR1 SGHNT, CDR2 YYREEE (reference sequence).

V usage is TRBV15 and J usage is TRBJ2-7; D is uncertain. The germline CDR1 and CDR2 sequences are LNHNV and YYDKDF (reference sequence). Trimming stripped 0 bases from V and 3 bases from J, with 9 bases between. The CDR3 totals 14 residues. CDR3 nucleotides: TGTGCCACCAGCAGAGATCTGGCAGACTACGAGCAGTACTTC. This sequence encodes CATSRDLADYEQYF.

This clonotype turned up a few times. The gene calls are TRBV7-8 and TRBJ2-7, with D tentatively TRBD1 (6 bases). Germline V gene data show CDR1 as SGHVS and CDR2 as FQNEAQ. The V end was cut by 1 base, the J end by 4 bases, with 20 bases between. CDR3 length: 17 amino acids. The CDR3 region has the DNA TGTGCCAGCAGCTTAGTGGACAGTCGCTCAAAGGGGTACGAGCAGTACTTC. Translation gives CASSLVDSRSKGYEQYF.

In its sample, this clonotype was seen a few times. The chain combines TRBV5-1 with TRBJ1-6; tentatively, D is TRBD1 (5 bases). The germline gives CDR1 SGHRS, CDR2 YFSETQ. V shed 4 bases and J shed 9 bases, with 20 bases lying between them. The CDR3 length is 16 residues. CDR3 nucleotide sequence: TGCGCCAGCAGCCTCGAGACCCCCGGGACGGGTTCACCCCTCCACTTT. Its protein product is CASSLETPGTGSPLHF.

This rearrangement joins TRBV10-3 to TRBJ2-2; 16 nucleotides agree with TRBD2. Germline CDR1 ENHRY, CDR2 SYGVKD. V lost 4 bases to trimming and J lost 0 bases; unmatched junction nucleotides: 8. The CDR3 has 20 amino acids. The CDR3, as DNA: TGTGCCATCAGTGGTCCCCCGGGACTAGCGGGAGGGCCGAACACCGGGGAGCTGTTTTTT. Translating it yields CAISGPPGLAGGPNTGELFF.

The table lists this clonotype with a few counts. The rearrangement uses TRBV7-2 and TRBJ2-4; 8 bases map to TRBD1. Per the germline V gene, CDR1 is SGHTA and CDR2 is FQGNSA. The CDR3 loop spans 16 amino acids. The ends lost 5 bases at V and 8 bases at J; junction bases unmatched: 14. The DNA of the CDR3 is TGTGCCAGCAGCAGGACAGGGTACGCGATCGTGGACATTCAGTACTTC. Its translation: CASSRTGYAIVDIQYF.

This chain connects TRBV9 to TRBJ1-5; D possibly corresponds to TRBD1 (6 bases). The ends were cut back, 4 bases at V and 8 bases at J, with 16 bases in the middle. Germline V gives CDR1 SGDLS, CDR2 YYNGEE. The CDR3 consists of 14 residues. In nucleotides, the CDR3 is TGTGCCAGCAGCCCTGACACAGGGCGGGAGCCCCAGCATTTT. As protein: CASSPDTGREPQHF.

The chain couples TRBV7-9 to TRBJ2-7; D uncertain. V shed 2 bases and J shed 5 bases, with 10 bases lying between them. Germline V lookup: CDR1 SEHNR, CDR2 FQNEAQ (reference sequence). The CDR3 runs to 13 residues. CDR3 sequence: CASSLNLGHEQYF. Written as DNA, the CDR3 is TGTGCCAGCAGCTTAAACCTTGGGCACGAGCAGTACTTC. Complete variable domain (other parts from reference TRBV7-9 and TRBJ2-7): DTGVSQNPRHKITKRGQNVTFRCDPISEHNRLYWYRQTLGQGPEFLTYFQNEAQLEKSRLLSDRFSAERPKGSFSTLEIQRTEQGDSAMYLCASSLNLGHEQYFGPGTRLTVT.

CDR3 in DNA: TGTGCCAGCAGCCCAGACAGGGAACACACTGAAGCTTTCTTT. This encodes CASSPDREHTEAFF. This sequence joins TRBV28 and TRBJ1-1, with TRBD1 identical over 7 bases. Germline lookup yields CDR1 MDHEN and CDR2 SYDVKM. The CDR3 is 14 residues long. The V gene end was trimmed by 6 bases and the J gene end by 3 bases; junction bases not matched to a gene: 7.

The chain links TRBV7-9 to TRBJ1-5, with D possibly matching TRBD1 (6 bases). The V end was cut by 5 bases, the J end by 7 bases, with 15 bases between. The CDR3 has 14 amino acids. Germline V gene lookup returns CDR1 SEHNR and CDR2 FQNEAQ (reference sequence). DNA of the CDR3: TGTGCCAGCAGCCTGGGGGCGGAATGGCAGCCCCAGCATTTT. Its translation is CASSLGAEWQPQHF.

The V and J genes are TRBV7-2 and TRBJ1-2; D gene uncertain. In germline, CDR1 is SGHTA, CDR2 FQGNSA. This CDR3 has 13 amino acids. Trimming took 2 bases from V and 3 from J, leaving 7 bases between them. The CDR3 sequence: CASSLRRDYGYTF. For the CDR3, the DNA is TGTGCCAGCAGCTTAAGACGGGACTATGGCTACACCTTC.

This clonotype showed up just a few times. This chain uses TRBV12-3 or TRBV12-4 with TRBJ1-1; 8 bases are shared with TRBD1. There are 13 residues in the CDR3. Trimming took 6 bases from V and 4 from J; bases not matched to a gene: 4. Here the CDR3 DNA reads TGTGCCAGCAGGACAGGGGTAGGCACTGAAGCTTTCTTT. It codes for CASRTGVGTEAFF.

This clonotype was observed a few times. This sequence joins TRBV6-5 and TRBJ2-7; no definite D call. Deletions cut 0 bases from V and 0 bases from J, with 6 bases between. The CDR3 is 14 residues long. CDR1 is MNHEY and CDR2 is SVGAGI in the germline V gene. CDR3 bases: TGTGCCAGCAGTTACTCCCGCTTCTCCTACGAGCAGTACTTC. Amino acid sequence: CASSYSRFSYEQYF.

The chain links TRBV27 to TRBJ2-3; 12 bases map to TRBD2. Germline V gene sequence: CDR1 MNHEY, CDR2 SMNVEV (reference sequence). CDR3 length: 18 amino acids. Germline trimming cut 3 bases from V and 0 bases from J; bases unmatched to any gene: 7. The CDR3 spells CASSFLTSGSYSTDTQYF. The DNA for the CDR3 is TGTGCCAGCAGTTTTTTGACTAGCGGGAGTTATAGCACAGATACGCAGTATTTT.

This clonotype showed up many times. The J gene is TRBJ1-1, the V gene TRBV30; tentative D call: TRBD1 (6 bases). CDR1 is GTSNPN and CDR2 is SVGIG in the germline V gene (reference sequence). This CDR3 has 13 amino acids. Trimming removed 3 bases at V and 2 bases at J, with 10 bases between. The CDR3 nucleotides read TGTGCCTGGAGCGGACAGCCTAACACTGAAGCTTTCTTT. This sequence encodes CAWSGQPNTEAFF.

This clonotype was observed at least ten times. The rearrangement uses TRBV20-1 and TRBJ1-1; D possibly corresponds to TRBD1 (6 bases). CDR3 size: 12 residues. V shed 4 bases and J shed 6 bases, with 12 bases lying between them. In germline, CDR1 is DFQATT, CDR2 SNEGSKA (reference sequence). The CDR3 reads CSATRGGAEAFF. The CDR3 DNA reads as TGCAGTGCTACGAGGGGGGGCGCTGAAGCTTTCTTT.

This clonotype was observed many times. The genes are TRBV5-5 and TRBJ2-3; D may correspond to TRBD1 or TRBD2 (5 bases each). Per germline, CDR1 SGHKS and CDR2 YYEKEE (reference sequence). The CDR3 is made up of 17 amino acids. The V end lost 3 bases, the J end lost 2 bases, and 19 bases lay between the germline ends. CDR3 residues: CASSSFTGTDHTDTQYF. Here the CDR3 DNA reads TGTGCCAGCAGCTCTTTCACCGGGACGGACCACACAGATACGCAGTATTTT.

The chain links TRBV5-5 to TRBJ1-3; 7 nucleotides align to TRBD1. V shed 3 bases, J shed 4 bases, and the junction held 7 bases outside the gene matches. Germline values: CDR1 SGHKS, CDR2 YYEKEE (reference sequence). This CDR3 region has 15 residues. CDR3 nucleotide sequence: TGTGCCAGCAGCTCTTTGACAGGGCGCGGAAACACCATATATTTT. Translation: CASSSLTGRGNTIYF.

This clonotype was detected ten times or more. The chain joins TRBV12-3 or TRBV12-4 to TRBJ2-1, with TRBD2 matching over 8 bases. V was clipped by 3 bases and J by 7 bases; unmatched bases: 2. The CDR3 runs to 13 residues. Here the CDR3 reads CASSLAGGNEQFF. The CDR3 coding sequence is TGTGCCAGCAGTTTGGCGGGAGGTAATGAGCAGTTCTTC.

The J gene is TRBJ2-2, the V gene TRBV5-1; 8 positions match TRBD1. The J segment lost 1 base and the V segment lost 4 bases, leaving 3 bases of the junction unmatched. Germline-derived CDR1 and CDR2 are SGHRS and YFSETQ. This CDR3 comprises 15 residues. The CDR3 region is CASSAQGGNTGELFF. CDR3 coding DNA: TGCGCCAGCAGCGCACAGGGGGGGAACACCGGGGAGCTGTTTTTT. Together with reference TRBV5-1 and TRBJ2-2, the CDR3 gives the full variable domain: KAGVTQTPRYLIKTRGQQVTLSCSPISGHRSVSWYQQTPGQGLQFLFEYFSETQRNKGNFPGRFSGRQFSNSRSEMNVSTLELGDSALYLCASSAQGGNTGELFFGEGSRLTVL.

Details on this clonotype: A much larger clone is a single base away; this may be a read error. The rearrangement uses TRBV29-1 and TRBJ2-2; D remains unclear. The CDR3 totals 11 residues. The V gene lost 4 bases and the J gene lost 4 bases, with 4 bases spanning the gap. Germline CDR1 is SQVTM and CDR2 is ANQGSEA. CDR3 sequence (DNA): TGCAGCGTTGTAAGCACCGGGGAGCTGTTTTTT. As protein: CSVVSTGELFF.